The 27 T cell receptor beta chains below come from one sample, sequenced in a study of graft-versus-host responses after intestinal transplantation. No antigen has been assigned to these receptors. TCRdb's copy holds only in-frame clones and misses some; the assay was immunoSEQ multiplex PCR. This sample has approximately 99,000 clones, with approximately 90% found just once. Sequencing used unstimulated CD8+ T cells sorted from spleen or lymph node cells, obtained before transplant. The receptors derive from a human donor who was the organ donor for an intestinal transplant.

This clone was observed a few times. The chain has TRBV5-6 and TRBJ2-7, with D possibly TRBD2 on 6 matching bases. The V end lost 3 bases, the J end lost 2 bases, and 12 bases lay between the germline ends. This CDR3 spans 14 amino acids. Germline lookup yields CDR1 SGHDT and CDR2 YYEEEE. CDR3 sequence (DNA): TGTGCCAGCAGCTGGGGGACTGGCACCTACGAGCAGTACTTC. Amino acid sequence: CASSWGTGTYEQYF. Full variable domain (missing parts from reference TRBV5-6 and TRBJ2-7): DAGVTQSPTHLIKTRGQQVTLRCSPKSGHDTVSWYQQALGQGPQFIFQYYEEEERQRGNFPDRFSGHQFPNYSSELNVNALLLGDSALYLCASSWGTGTYEQYFGPGTRLTVT.

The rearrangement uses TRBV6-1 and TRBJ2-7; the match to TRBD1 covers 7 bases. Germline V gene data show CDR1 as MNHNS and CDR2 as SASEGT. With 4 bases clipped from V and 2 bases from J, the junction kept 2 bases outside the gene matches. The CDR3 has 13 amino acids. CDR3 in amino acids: CASSAGTAYEQYF. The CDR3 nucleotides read TGTGCCAGCAGTGCGGGGACAGCCTACGAGCAGTACTTC.

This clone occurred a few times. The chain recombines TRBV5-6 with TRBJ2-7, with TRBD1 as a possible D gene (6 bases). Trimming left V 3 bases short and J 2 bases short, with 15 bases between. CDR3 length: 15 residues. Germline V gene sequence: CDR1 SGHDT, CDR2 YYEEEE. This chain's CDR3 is CASSSPQGPAYEQYF. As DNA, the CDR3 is TGTGCCAGCAGCTCGCCACAGGGCCCAGCCTACGAGCAGTACTTC.

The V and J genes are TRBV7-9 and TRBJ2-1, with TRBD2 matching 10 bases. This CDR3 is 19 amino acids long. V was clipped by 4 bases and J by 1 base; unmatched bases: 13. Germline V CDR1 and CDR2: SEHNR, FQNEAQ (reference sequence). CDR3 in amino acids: CASSSLHYPSGRSYNEQFF. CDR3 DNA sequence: TGTGCCAGCAGCTCACTCCATTACCCTAGCGGGAGATCCTACAATGAGCAGTTCTTC. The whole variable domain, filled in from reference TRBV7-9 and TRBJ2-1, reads DTGVSQNPRHKITKRGQNVTFRCDPISEHNRLYWYRQTLGQGPEFLTYFQNEAQLEKSRLLSDRFSAERPKGSFSTLEIQRTEQGDSAMYLCASSSLHYPSGRSYNEQFFGPGTRLTVL.

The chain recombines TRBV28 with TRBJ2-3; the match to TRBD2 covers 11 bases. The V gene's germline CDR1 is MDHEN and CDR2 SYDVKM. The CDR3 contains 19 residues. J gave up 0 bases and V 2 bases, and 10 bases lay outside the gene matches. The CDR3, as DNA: TGTGCCAGCAGTTTACTGGAATTAGGGACTAGCGGCAGCACAGATACGCAGTATTTT. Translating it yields CASSLLELGTSGSTDTQYF.

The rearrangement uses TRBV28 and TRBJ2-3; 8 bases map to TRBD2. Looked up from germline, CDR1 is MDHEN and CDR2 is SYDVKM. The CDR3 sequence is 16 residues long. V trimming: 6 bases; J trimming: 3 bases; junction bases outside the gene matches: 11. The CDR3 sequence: CASSLEREWVTDTQYF. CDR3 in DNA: TGTGCCAGCAGCCTTGAGCGGGAGTGGGTTACAGATACGCAGTATTTT.

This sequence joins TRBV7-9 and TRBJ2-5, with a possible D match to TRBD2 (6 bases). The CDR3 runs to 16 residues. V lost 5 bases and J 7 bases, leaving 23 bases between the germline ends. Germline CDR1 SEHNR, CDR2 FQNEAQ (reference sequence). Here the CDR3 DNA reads TGTGCCAGCAGCCCCCGCCTCAGGACTATCTCTGGGACCCAGTACTTC. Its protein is CASSPRLRTISGTQYF.

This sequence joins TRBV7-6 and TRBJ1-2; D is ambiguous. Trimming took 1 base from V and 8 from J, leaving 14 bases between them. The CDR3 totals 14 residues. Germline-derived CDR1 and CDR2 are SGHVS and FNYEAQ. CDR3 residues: CASSLEAGIHGYTF. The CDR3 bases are TGTGCCAGCAGCTTAGAGGCGGGGATACACGGCTACACCTTC.

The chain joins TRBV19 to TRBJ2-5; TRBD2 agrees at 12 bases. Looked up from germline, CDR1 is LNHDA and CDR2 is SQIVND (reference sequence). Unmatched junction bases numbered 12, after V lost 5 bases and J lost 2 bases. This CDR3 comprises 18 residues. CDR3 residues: CASSSRQGGLAGQETQYF. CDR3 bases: TGTGCCAGTAGTTCACGACAGGGCGGACTAGCGGGGCAAGAGACCCAGTACTTC.

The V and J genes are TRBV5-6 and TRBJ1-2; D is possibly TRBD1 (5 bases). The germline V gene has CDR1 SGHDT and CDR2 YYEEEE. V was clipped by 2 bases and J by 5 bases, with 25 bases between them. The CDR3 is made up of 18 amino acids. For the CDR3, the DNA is TGTGCCAGCAGCTTCGGGAGGGACTATGGTGGTTGGGAATATGGCTACACCTTC. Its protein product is CASSFGRDYGGWEYGYTF.

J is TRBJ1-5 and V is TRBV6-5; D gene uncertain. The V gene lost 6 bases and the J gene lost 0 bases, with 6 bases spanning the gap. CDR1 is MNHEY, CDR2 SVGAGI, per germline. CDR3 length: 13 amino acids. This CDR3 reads CASSVYSNQPQHF. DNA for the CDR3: TGTGCCAGCAGCGTTTATAGCAATCAGCCCCAGCATTTT.

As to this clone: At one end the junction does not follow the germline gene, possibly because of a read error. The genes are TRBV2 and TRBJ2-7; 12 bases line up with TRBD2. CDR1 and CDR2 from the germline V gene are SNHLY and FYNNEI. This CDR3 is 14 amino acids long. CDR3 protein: CAGSLAGGPYEQYF. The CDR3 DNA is TGTGCCGGCAGCCTAGCGGGGGGGCCCTACGAGCAGTACTTC.

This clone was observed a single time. The DNA of the CDR3 is TGTGCCAGCAGCTTGAAGCGGGAGGTAGCAGATACGCAGTATTTT. It encodes CASSLKREVADTQYF. The chain combines TRBV5-4 with TRBJ2-3; 9 positions agree with TRBD2. CDR1 is SGHNT and CDR2 is YYREEE in the germline V gene (reference sequence). V was pared by 1 base and J by 4 bases, with 4 bases of the junction left unmatched. The CDR3 is 15 amino acids. Drawing the rest from reference TRBV5-4 and TRBJ2-3, the complete variable domain is ETGVTQSPTHLIKTRGQQVTLRCSSQSGHNTVSWYQQALGQGPQFIFQYYREEENGRGNFPPRFSGLQFPNYSSELNVNALELDDSALYLCASSLKREVADTQYFGPGTRLTVL.

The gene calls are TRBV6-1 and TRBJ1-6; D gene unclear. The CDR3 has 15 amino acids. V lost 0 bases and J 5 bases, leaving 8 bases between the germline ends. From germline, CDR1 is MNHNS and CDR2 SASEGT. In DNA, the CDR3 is TGTGCCAGCAGTGAAGCCCACACTAATAATTCACCCCTCCACTTT. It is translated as CASSEAHTNNSPLHF.

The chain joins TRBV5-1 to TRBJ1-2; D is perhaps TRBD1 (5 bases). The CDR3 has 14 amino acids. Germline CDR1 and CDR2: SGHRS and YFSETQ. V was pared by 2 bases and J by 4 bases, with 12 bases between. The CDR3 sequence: CASSFIGHGYGYTF. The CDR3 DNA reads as TGCGCCAGCAGCTTCATCGGACATGGCTATGGCTACACCTTC.

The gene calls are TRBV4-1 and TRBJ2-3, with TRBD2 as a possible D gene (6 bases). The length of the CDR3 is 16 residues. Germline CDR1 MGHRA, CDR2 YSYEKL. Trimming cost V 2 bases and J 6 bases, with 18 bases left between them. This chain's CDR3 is CASSQRTGAFPDTQYF. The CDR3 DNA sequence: TGCGCCAGCAGCCAAAGAACGGGAGCCTTTCCGGATACGCAGTATTTT.

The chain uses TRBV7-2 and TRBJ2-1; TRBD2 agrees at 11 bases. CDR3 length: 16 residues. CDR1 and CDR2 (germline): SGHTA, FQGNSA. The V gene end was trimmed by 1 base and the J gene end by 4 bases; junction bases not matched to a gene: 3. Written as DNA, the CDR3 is TGTGCCAGCAGCTTAGGCCTAGCGGGGGGATACAATGAGCAGTTCTTC. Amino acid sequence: CASSLGLAGGYNEQFF.

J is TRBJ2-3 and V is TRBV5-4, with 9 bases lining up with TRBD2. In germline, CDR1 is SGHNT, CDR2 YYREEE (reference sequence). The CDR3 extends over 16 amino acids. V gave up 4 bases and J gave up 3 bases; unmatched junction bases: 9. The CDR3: CASSPKAGGQTDTQYF. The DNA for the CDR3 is TGTGCCAGCAGCCCGAAAGCGGGGGGCCAAACAGATACGCAGTATTTT.

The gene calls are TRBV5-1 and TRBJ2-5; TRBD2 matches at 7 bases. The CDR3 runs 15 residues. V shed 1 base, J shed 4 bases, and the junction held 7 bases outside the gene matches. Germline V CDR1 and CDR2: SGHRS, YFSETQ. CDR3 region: CASSLLAEEIETQYF. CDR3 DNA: TGCGCCAGCAGCTTGCTAGCGGAGGAGATAGAGACCCAGTACTTC.

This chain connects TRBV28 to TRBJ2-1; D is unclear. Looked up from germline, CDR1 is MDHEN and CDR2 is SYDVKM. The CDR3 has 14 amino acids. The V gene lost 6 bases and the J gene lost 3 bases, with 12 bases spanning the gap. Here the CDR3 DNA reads TGTGCCAGCAGCGTCGTAGGAGACTACAATGAGCAGTTCTTC. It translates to CASSVVGDYNEQFF.

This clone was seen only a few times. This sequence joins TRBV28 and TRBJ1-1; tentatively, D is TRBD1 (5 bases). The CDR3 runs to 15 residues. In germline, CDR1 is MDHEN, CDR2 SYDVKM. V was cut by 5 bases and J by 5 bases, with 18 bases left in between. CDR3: CASSLPRGGRTEAFF. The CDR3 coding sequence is TGTGCCAGCAGTCTGCCCCGGGGGGGGAGGACTGAAGCTTTCTTT.

The DNA of the CDR3 is TGTGCCAGCAGCCACTCCACAGATACGCAGTATTTT. Translation: CASSHSTDTQYF. The chain combines TRBV13 with TRBJ2-3, with D unclear. There are 12 residues in the CDR3. V shed 5 bases and J shed 2 bases, with 5 bases lying between them. The V gene's germline CDR1 is PRHDT and CDR2 FYEKMQ (reference sequence).

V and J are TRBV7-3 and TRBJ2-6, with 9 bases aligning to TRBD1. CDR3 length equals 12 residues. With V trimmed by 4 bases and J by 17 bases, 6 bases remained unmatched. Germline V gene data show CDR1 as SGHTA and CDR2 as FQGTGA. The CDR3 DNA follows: TGTGCCAGCAGCTCGACAGGGGGGGCCGTGACTTTC. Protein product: CASSSTGGAVTF.

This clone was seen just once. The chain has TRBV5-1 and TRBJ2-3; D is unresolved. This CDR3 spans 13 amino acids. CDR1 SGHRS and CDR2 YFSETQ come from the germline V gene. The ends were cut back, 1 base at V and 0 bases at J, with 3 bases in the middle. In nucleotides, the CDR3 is TGCGCCAGCAGCTTGCCGAGCACAGATACGCAGTATTTT. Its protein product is CASSLPSTDTQYF.

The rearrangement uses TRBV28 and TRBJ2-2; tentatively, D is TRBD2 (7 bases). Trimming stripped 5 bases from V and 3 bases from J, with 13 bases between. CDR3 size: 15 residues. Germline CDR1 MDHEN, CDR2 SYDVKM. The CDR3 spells CASSLQGGYTGELFF. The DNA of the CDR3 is TGTGCCAGCAGTCTACAGGGAGGGTACACCGGGGAGCTGTTTTTT.

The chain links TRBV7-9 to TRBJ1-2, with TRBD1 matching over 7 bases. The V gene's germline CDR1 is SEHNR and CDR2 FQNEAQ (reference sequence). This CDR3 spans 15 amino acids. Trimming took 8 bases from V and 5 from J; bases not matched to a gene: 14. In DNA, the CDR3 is TGTGCCAGCCCAAAGGCAGGACAGGACTTTTATGGCTACACCTTC. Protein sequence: CASPKAGQDFYGYTF.

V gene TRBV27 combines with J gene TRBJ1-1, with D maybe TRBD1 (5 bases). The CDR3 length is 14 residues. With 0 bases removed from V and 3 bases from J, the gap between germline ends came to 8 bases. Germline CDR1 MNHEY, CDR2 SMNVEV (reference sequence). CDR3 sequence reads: CASSLSSGHTEAFF. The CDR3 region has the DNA TGTGCCAGCAGTTTATCGTCAGGGCACACTGAAGCTTTCTTT.